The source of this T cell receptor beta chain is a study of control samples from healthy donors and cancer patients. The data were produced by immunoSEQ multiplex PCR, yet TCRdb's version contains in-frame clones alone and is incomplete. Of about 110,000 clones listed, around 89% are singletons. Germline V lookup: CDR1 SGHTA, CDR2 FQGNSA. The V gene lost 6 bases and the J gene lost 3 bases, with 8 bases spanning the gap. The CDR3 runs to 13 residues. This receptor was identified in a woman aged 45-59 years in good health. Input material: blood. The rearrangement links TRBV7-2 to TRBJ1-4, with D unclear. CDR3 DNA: TGTGCCAGCAGTCAGGCGGCTAATGAAAAACTGTTTTTT. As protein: CASSQAANEKLFF.